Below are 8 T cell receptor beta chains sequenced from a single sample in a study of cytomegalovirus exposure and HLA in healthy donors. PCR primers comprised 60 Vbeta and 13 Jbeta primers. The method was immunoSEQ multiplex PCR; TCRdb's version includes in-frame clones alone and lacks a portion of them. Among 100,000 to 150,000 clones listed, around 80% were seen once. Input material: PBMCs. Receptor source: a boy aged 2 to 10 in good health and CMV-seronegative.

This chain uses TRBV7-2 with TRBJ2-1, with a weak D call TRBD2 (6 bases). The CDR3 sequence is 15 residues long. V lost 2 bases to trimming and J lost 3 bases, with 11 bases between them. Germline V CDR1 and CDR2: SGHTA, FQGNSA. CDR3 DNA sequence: TGTGCCAGCAGCTTATACGGGGGTGTCTACAATGAGCAGTTCTTC. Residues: CASSLYGGVYNEQFF.

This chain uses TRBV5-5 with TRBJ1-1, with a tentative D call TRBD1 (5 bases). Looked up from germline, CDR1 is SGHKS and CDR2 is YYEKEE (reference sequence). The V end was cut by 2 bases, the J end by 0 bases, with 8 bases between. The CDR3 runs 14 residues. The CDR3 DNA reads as TGTGCCAGCAGCTTAGGGGATCTGAACACTGAAGCTTTCTTT. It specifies CASSLGDLNTEAFF.

CDR3 DNA: TGTGCCAGCAGCTTGATGGCAGGGGACTCCTACGAGCAGTACTTC. Its translation: CASSLMAGDSYEQYF. The J gene is TRBJ2-7, the V gene TRBV7-2, with D possibly being TRBD1 (6 bases). Germline V gene lookup returns CDR1 SGHTA and CDR2 FQGNSA. Trimming left V 3 bases short and J 0 bases short, with 12 bases between. The CDR3 is made up of 15 amino acids.

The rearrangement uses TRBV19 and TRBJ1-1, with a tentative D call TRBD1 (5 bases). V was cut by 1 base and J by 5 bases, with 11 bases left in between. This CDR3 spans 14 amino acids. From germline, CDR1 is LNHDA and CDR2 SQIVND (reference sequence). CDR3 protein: CASSIGLEGTEAFF. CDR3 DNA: TGTGCCAGTAGTATAGGGTTGGAGGGGACTGAAGCTTTCTTT. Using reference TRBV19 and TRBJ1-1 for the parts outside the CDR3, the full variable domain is DGGITQSPKYLFRKEGQNVTLSCEQNLNHDAMYWYRQDPGQGLRLIYYSQIVNDFQKGDIAEGYSVSREKKESFPLTVTSAQKNPTAFYLCASSIGLEGTEAFFGQGTRLTVV.

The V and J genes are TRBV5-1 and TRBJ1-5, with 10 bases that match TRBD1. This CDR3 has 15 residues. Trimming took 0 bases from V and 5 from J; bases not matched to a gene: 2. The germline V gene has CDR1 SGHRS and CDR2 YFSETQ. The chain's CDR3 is CASSLEGTGDQPQHF. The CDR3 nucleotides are TGCGCCAGCAGCTTGGAAGGGACAGGGGATCAGCCCCAGCATTTT.

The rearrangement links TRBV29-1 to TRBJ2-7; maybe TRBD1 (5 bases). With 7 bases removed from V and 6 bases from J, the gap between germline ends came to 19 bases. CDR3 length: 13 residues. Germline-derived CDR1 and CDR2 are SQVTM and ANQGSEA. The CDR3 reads CSGVTSGLGEQYF. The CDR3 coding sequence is TGCAGCGGCGTGACCTCAGGGTTGGGCGAGCAGTACTTC.

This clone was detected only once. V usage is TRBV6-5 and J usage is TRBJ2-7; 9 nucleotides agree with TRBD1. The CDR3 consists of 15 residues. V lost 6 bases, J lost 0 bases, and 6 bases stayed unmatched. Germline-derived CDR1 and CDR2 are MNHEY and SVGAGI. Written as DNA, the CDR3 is TGTGCCAGCAGCACAGGGGGCTTAAGCTCCTACGAGCAGTACTTC. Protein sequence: CASSTGGLSSYEQYF.

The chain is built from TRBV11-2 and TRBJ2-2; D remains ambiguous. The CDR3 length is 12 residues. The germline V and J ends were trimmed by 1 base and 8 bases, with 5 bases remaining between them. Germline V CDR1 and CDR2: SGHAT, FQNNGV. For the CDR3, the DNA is TGTGCCAGCAGCTTAGGTCGGGGGGAGCTGTTTTTT. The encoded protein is CASSLGRGELFF.